These 3 T cell receptor beta chains were all obtained from the same sample, sequenced in a study of cytomegalovirus exposure and HLA in healthy donors (dated by TCRdb to 2015 to 2018). Library preparation was by the immunoSEQ multiplex PCR assay. A mixture of 60 forward primers for TCR Vbeta segments and 13 reverse primers for TCR Jbeta segments was used in the multiplex PCR. The source is immuneACCESS, and TCRdb retained only in-frame sequences with V and J called. Part of the clones is not carried over; for the studies checked, unresolved V genes explain less than half of this, and the remainder is unexplained. This sample holds 100,000 to 150,000 clones; roughly 83% were observed only once. Of the sample, roughly 1.2% falls within the top ten clones. Sequenced material: PBMCs. The receptors derive from a girl aged 2 to 10 in good health and CMV-seronegative.

As regards this clone: One end of the junction is discordant with germline, which a read error may explain. The genes are TRBV14 and TRBJ2-7; D might be TRBD2 (6 bases). Looked up from germline, CDR1 is SGHDN and CDR2 is FVKESK. This CDR3 comprises 15 residues. The DNA for the CDR3 is TGTACCAGCAGCCCTATTTCCGGGAGCTTGTACGAGCAGTACTTC. The encoded protein is CTSSPISGSLYEQYF.

This rearrangement joins TRBV4-1 to TRBJ2-1, with D perhaps TRBD2 (7 bases). This CDR3 is built from 15 residues. In germline, CDR1 is MGHRA, CDR2 YSYEKL. The V gene lost 4 bases and the J gene lost 10 bases, with 20 bases spanning the gap. The chain's CDR3 is CASSLLGAGAYEQFF. DNA for the CDR3: TGCGCCAGCAGCCTTTTGGGGGCGGGAGCTTACGAGCAGTTCTTC.

The chain links TRBV27 to TRBJ1-2; no clear D gene. The germline V and J ends were trimmed by 3 bases and 2 bases, with 7 bases remaining between them. Germline CDR1 and CDR2: MNHEY and SMNVEV (reference sequence). This CDR3 is built from 13 residues. The CDR3 loop is CASSFGINYGYTF. The CDR3 nucleotides read TGTGCCAGCAGTTTCGGTATAAACTATGGCTACACCTTC.